This T cell receptor (beta chain) emerged from a study of cytomegalovirus exposure and HLA in healthy donors (dated by TCRdb to about 2017). General notes on the study: An earlier analysis of about 560 of the donors reported about 300 Gb of sequence data and 95 million to 140 million unique TCR beta sequences obtained from roughly 170 million T cells. Roughly 300 gigabases of sequencing data and 70 million to 95 million unique TCR sequences made up an early release that covered nearly 650 HLA-typed donors. Among the roughly 400 genotyped donors, around 81% belonged to the genetic ancestry cluster associated with self-reported Caucasian donors. The study aimed to test whether signatures of past pathogen exposure could be identified by cataloging public T cell receptors. The T cell repertoires of around 730 subjects were profiled by immunosequencing and related to cytomegalovirus serostatus. Besides the first cohort of roughly 700 subjects, a separate validation cohort made up of 95 to 150 different subjects was used. High-throughput TCR immunosequencing, statistical association of individual TCRs with disease status, and machine learning were combined to predict cytomegalovirus infection status. A later analysis re-analyzed previously published TCR beta repertoires from roughly 630 donors and added high-resolution HLA genotyping to study TCR occurrence patterns. Rather than drawing on any new phenotypic data, the later analysis identified candidate immune exposures from TCR beta sequences and the way those sequences occurred across donors. An earlier analysis of roughly 580 of the donors used high-throughput TCR beta sequencing to judge whether each TCR beta V gene segment behaved as functional or pseudogenic. Donor age, sex, ethnicity and CMV serostatus were compiled alongside the repertoire data. In a later genetic analysis, genome-wide SNP genotypes for about 60% of the 666 donors were used, and that subset was treated as a discovery cohort. Every discovery cohort repertoire had been produced on one sequencing platform. Both class I and class II loci were covered by HLA typing, at four-digit resolution. Typing coverage differed by locus: A, B, C, DRB1 and DQB1 were typed in roughly 620-640 donors, DQA1 in 522, DPA1 in approximately 610, and DPB1 in roughly 470. About five DR-DQ haplotypes were treated as single units for association and clustering because of strong linkage in the cohort. Among about 390 genotyped donors of the cohort, an average of approximately 250,000 unique TCR beta nucleotide sequences were sequenced per donor, 15% to 20% of them non-productive. Broader findings and caveats from the paper: The authors suggested that the approach could potentially be generalized to other disease states and immunological phenotypes. When HLA alleles, especially DR and DQ, strongly co-occurred, attributing TCR associations to individual alleles was difficult. This cohort had only TCR beta chains sequenced, and the lack of alpha or paired-chain data limited which features could be detected. A cluster of highly shared sequence variants was judged likely to be a technical artifact of the sequencing pipeline. The only immune exposure information available for the cohort was CMV serostatus. Several of the top co-occurrence clusters appeared to be linked to parvovirus B19, influenza, CMV and Epstein-Barr virus, according to a later analysis. The presence/absence analyses assumed that sequencing depth was roughly uniform across donors, and that assumption may not be true. The 87-base-pair reads could not distinguish some IMGT-functional V segments, including TRBV6-2 and TRBV6-3, so those segments were excluded. A later analysis found that HLA-associated TCR beta chains were more clonally expanded and had lower generation probabilities than equally common non-associated chains. In the study, 150 to 200 TCR beta chains were listed as associated with cytomegalovirus. In a later analysis, TCR association rates were found to vary across HLA loci, with the most associated TCRs seen for DRB1 alleles and the fewest for HLA-C alleles. A later analysis associated 15,000 to 20,000 TCR beta sequences with specific HLA alleles at a false discovery rate of 0.05. According to a later genetic analysis, donors in an Asian-associated ancestry cluster had fewer N-insertions in productive TCRs than the approximately 710-donor mean. In an earlier analysis of around 500 of the donors, most TCR beta V segments appeared in productive rearrangements about 87% or about 30% of the time, broadly matching IMGT annotations. In a later analysis, most CMV-associated TCR beta chains were found to appear HLA-restricted, with HLA associations seemingly driven largely by CMV exposure. A few of the identified cytomegalovirus-associated TCR beta chains were confirmed in vitro to be specific for cytomegalovirus antigens. Approximately 16 rarely observed V segments, including chromosome 9 orphons, were excluded from the earlier analysis of about 600 of the donors because counts were too low. A further reported finding was that TCR beta sequences accurately predicted the HLA-A and HLA-B alleles for most subjects in the first cohort. HLA typing was unavailable for some donors at each locus, so association tests used only the typed subset. Correlated functional status among segregating V segments might reflect linkage disequilibrium, but an unknown experimental factor could not be ruled out. The classifier was reported to diagnose cytomegalovirus status with high specificity and sensitivity in both the original and validation cohorts. V-gene and J-gene trimming of TCR beta chains was associated with a missense DCLRE1C variant in a later genetic analysis, and the association was replicated in an independent cohort. Most TCR sequences were observed very rarely across donors, whereas some public TCRs were present in many individuals.

CDR1 LNHDA and CDR2 SQIVND are derived from the germline V gene (reference sequence). V is reduced by 0 bases and J by 7 bases, leaving a spacing of 13 bases between them. The CDR3 holds 14 amino acids from the cysteine to the phenylalanine. Only the CDR3 DNA is retained, 42 bases long and in frame from the first base. Receptors were amplified or captured by the immunoSEQ multiplex PCR assay. For the multiplex PCR, a mixture combining 60 forward primers for TCR Vbeta segments and 13 reverse primers for TCR Jbeta segments was used. The CDR3 region of rearranged TCR beta genes was amplified from genomic DNA by a multiplex PCR assay. The Illumina HiSeq System was used to sequence the amplified TCR beta libraries as 87-base-pair reads. Per the source publication's procedure: A later analysis tallied 75 million to 85 million unique TCR beta chains across the 650 to 750 repertoires, and about 12 million of those chains were shared by two or more donors. A nearest-neighbor algorithm error-corrected the raw reads and collapsed the reads into unique sequences, merging closely related sequences to remove PCR and sequencing errors. Alignment of CDR3 sequences to IMGT reference sequences was used to assign V, D and J gene segments. For a sequence to be retained, at least a six-nucleotide match to both a V gene segment and a J gene segment was required. A rearrangement was called productive if the CDR3 had no stop codons and remained in frame with V and J, and every other rearrangement was called non-productive. Following IMGT convention, CDR3 was defined as the stretch from the second conserved V-encoded cysteine to the conserved J-encoded phenylalanine. The earlier analysis of 500 to 600 of the donors excluded sequences that lacked an unambiguous match to a single V gene segment. An earlier analysis of under 750 of the donors called V segments functional above 56.7% productive rearrangements and segregating when the between-donor standard deviation exceeded 5%. A statistical classification framework was built to diagnose cytomegalovirus status from the catalog of TCR beta chain sequences. In a later analysis, TCR nucleotide sequences were compared against IMGT/GENE-DB human TR gene sequences so that V and J genes could be assigned. Using the TCRdist pipeline, a later analysis assigned CDR3 sequences along with most-parsimonious VDJ recombination scenarios. A later analysis defined each TCR beta chain by its CDR3 amino acid sequence plus V-gene family, and excluded reads lacking a unique V-gene family. To address suspected cross-contamination and a sequencing artifact, a later analysis removed under 600 highly shared, low-generation-probability nucleotide sequences. In a later analysis, a clonal expansion index for each public chain was calculated from normalized within-repertoire ranks of inferred template counts. In a later analysis, generation probabilities were computed with a VDJ recombination model fitted to out-of-frame rearrangements, and the resulting probabilities were checked against IGoR. In a later analysis, TCR-TCR, TCR-HLA and TCR-CMV co-occurrence was scored with hypergeometric tests, and a repertoire-size bias correction was applied to TCR pairs. In a later analysis, false discovery rates were estimated by permuting HLA or CMV assignments 20 times. In a later analysis, co-occurring TCRs were grouped with DBSCAN, and TCRdist sequence similarity was added when clustering was performed within HLA-allele-positive subsets. For co-occurrence clustering, repertoires with fewer than 30,000 or more than 120,000 public chains were excluded, along with several repertoires with anomalous nucleotide sharing. The table comes from immuneACCESS by way of TCRdb, which keeps in-frame sequences with V and J called. Part of the clones is missing from these tables; in studies checked, under half for an unresolved V gene and the rest for unknown reasons. That table gives V, J and clone size, and the DNA gave D and trimming. The sample table lists about 140,000 clones, roughly four fifths of them with a count of one. The ten largest clones represent less than 1.5% of the sample.

The cohort consisted of some 670 healthy bone marrow donors. All cohort members were sampled while nominally healthy, although unrecorded immune exposures were likely present. The donor was CMV seropositive and belonged to the group of more than 250 seropositive cohort members. Each donor provided a peripheral blood sample, and peripheral blood mononuclear cells were used for TCR beta sequencing. The Qiagen DNeasy Blood Extraction Kit was used to extract genomic DNA from the blood cell samples. To note about this clone: There is no known antigen for this receptor. No clone much larger than this one lies a single base away; base qualities are absent.

The sequencing sample was made of PBMCs. The chain is encoded by TRBV19 joined to TRBJ2-7, with no confidently assigned D gene. The TCR comes from a man aged 30 to 39 in good health and CMV-seropositive. In nucleotide form, the sequence is TGTGCCAGTAGTATAGATGTGCAGGCTAATGAGCAGTACTTC. This encodes CASSIDVQANEQYF. The variable domain in full, with residues beyond the CDR3 obtained from the reference TRBV19 and TRBJ2-7 genes, is DGGITQSPKYLFRKEGQNVTLSCEQNLNHDAMYWYRQDPGQGLRLIYYSQIVNDFQKGDIAEGYSVSREKKESFPLTVTSAQKNPTAFYLCASSIDVQANEQYFGPGTRLTVT.